This TCR beta chain was obtained from a study of early T cells in non-severe SARS-CoV-2 infection. Study overall: Chains stayed unpaired after sequencing of bulk RNA from unsorted whole blood.

Individual cDNA molecules were tagged with unique molecular identifiers. TCRdb used MiXCR to reprocess the 5' RACE reads, holding one entry per CDR3 protein. The sample lists roughly 61,000 distinct CDR3 sequences, approximately 9.3% occurring once. Note on this clonotype: The antigen remains undetermined.

Study-level points and caveats: VDJdb matching, biased toward anti-spike CD8 responses, missed private and CD4 specificities.

The TCR comes from an adult who was a healthcare worker with PCR-confirmed SARS-CoV-2 infection or an uninfected control (not recorded which). Sequencing was performed on whole blood.

CDR3 region: CASSRYQGDTQYF. The CDR3 nucleotides are TGTGCCAGCAGTCGATATCAGGGGGATACGCAGTATTTT. The rearrangement joins TRBV2 to TRBJ2-3, with D possibly TRBD1 on 6 matching bases. CDR3 length: 13 amino acids. Germline V CDR1 and CDR2: SNHLY, FYNNEI. Trimming took off 5 bases at V and 6 bases at J, with 12 bases between the two ends.